Many counts were recorded for the clone carrying this TCR beta chain. No antigen is known for it. Methods used by the authors: Built for papillary thyroid cancer, a distant-metastasis classifier drew on CDR3 differences across clinicopathological groups. TCRdb re-analyzed the PCR reads using MiXCR. Clone size and V and J calls follow TCRdb, not the original study. Of tens of thousands of clones listed, around 16% are singletons. The sample belongs to a study of metastatic and nonmetastatic thyroid tumors. Background on the study: Malignant and benign thyroid patients had repertoires compared in peripheral blood and tumor or nodule tissue. Study-wide results and caveats: The study reportedly found significantly higher TCR beta diversity in malignant thyroid tumors than benign nodules, in blood and tumor.

The entire patient cohort was treatment-naive prior to thyroid surgery. From germline, CDR1 is MNHEY and CDR2 SVGEGT. Trimming removed 8 bases from V and 4 bases from J, with 24 bases in between. CDR3 size: 18 residues. The specimen sequenced was tumor tissue. The chain combines TRBV6-2 or TRBV6-3 with TRBJ2-6; D is possibly TRBD2 (5 bases). This clonotype was obtained from a female donor with papillary thyroid cancer or a benign thyroid nodule (not recorded which). Some clones in this sample may be carry-over from other donors' samples. The CDR3 sequence: CASEFGNLLRLGANVLTF. For the CDR3, the DNA is TGTGCCAGCGAGTTCGGGAACCTACTGCGATTGGGGGCCAACGTCCTGACTTTC.